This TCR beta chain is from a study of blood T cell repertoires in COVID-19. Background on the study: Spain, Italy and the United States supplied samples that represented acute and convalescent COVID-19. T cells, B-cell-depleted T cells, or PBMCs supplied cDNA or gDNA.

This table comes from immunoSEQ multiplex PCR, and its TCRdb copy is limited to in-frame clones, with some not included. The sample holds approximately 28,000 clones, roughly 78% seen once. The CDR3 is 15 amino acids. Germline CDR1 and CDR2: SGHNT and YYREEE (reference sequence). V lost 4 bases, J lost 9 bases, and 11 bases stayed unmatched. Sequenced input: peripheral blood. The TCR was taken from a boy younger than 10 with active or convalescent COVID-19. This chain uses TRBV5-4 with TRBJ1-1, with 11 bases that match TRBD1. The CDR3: CASSLPGQGVVKAFF. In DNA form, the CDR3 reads TGTGCCAGCAGCCTCCCGGGACAGGGGGTAGTGAAAGCTTTCTTT.